These T cell receptor beta chains were read from a single sample in a study of T-cell memory formation after mild COVID-19. TCRdb fed the 5' RACE reads into MiXCR, producing one record per CDR3 protein. Among about 170,000 distinct CDR3 sequences listed, 10% to 15% were seen once. The specimen sequenced was PBMCs or a T cell subset sorted from them (not recorded which). The source of these receptors is a man younger than 35 who had mild COVID-19 (a few samples of this study predate the infection). Cell type and time point are not known. The CDR3 runs from the conserved cysteine through the conserved F or W. The D gene is left open where the match is weak. Rows give clone size only sometimes, using once, few, many, or a class for an expanded clone.

v_gene	abundance	j_gene	d_gene	CDR3nt	CDR3aa
TRBV18	.	TRBJ2-7	.	TGTGCCAGCTCACCAGGGGGGGGGGCCAGCTACGAGCAGTACTTC	CASSPGGGASYEQYF
TRBV3-1	few	TRBJ1-5	TRBD1	TGTGCCAGCAGCTCACAGGGGCATCAGCCCCAGCATTTT	CASSSQGHQPQHF
TRBV6-6	few	TRBJ1-5	TRBD1	TGTGCCAGCAGTTACTCGACAGGGAACAGCAATCAGCCCCAGCATTTT	CASSYSTGNSNQPQHF
TRBV3-1	few	TRBJ2-4	.	TGTGCCAGCAGCCAAGATTTTTTGACTTTGCAGGGGCCAGCCAAAAACATTCAGTACTTC	CASSQDFLTLQGPAKNIQYF
TRBV7-2	few	TRBJ2-2	.	TGTGCCAGCAGCGGCCTAAAAGGGGCGAGCACCGGGGAGCTGTTTTTT	CASSGLKGASTGELFF
TRBV10-3	few	TRBJ2-1	TRBD2	TGTGCCATCAGGAAGGGGACTAGCGGGGGGCAGGTGACCTACAATGAGCAGTTCTTC	CAIRKGTSGGQVTYNEQFF
TRBV19	.	TRBJ2-6	TRBD1	TGTGCCAGTAGTCCCTCCGGACAGGGGAGATCTGGGGCCAACGTCCTGACTTTC	CASSPSGQGRSGANVLTF
TRBV9	.	TRBJ2-7	.	TGTGCCAGCAGCGTGGCTGGGACGAGCTCCTACGAGCAGTACTTC	CASSVAGTSSYEQYF
TRBV7-9	.	TRBJ1-1	.	TGTGCCAAGGAGGGGGTGAACACTGAAGCTTTCTTT	CAKEGVNTEAFF
TRBV5-1	few	TRBJ1-6	.	TGCGCCAGCAGCCCGAACAGTGGTCGTCCCCTCCACTTT	CASSPNSGRPLHF
TRBV2	.	TRBJ1-2	.	TGTGCCAGCATCCCGACGAAGAACTATGGCTACACCTTC	CASIPTKNYGYTF
TRBV5-1	few	TRBJ2-3	TRBD2	TGCGCCAGCAGCACCCCCCGGGGGGGCAGCACAGATACGCAGTATTTT	CASSTPRGGSTDTQYF
TRBV5-1	few	TRBJ2-1	.	TGCGCCAGCAGCTTCGGGACACCCCTTTACGGGCAGTTCTTC	CASSFGTPLYGQFF
TRBV20-1	.	TRBJ1-6	.	TGCAGTGCTAGAAGGGACCGAGATTCACCCCTCCACTTT	CSARRDRDSPLHF
TRBV6-5	.	TRBJ1-1	.	TGTGCCAGCAGTTACTCGTACTCGATCAGGAACACTGAAGCTTTCTTT	CASSYSYSIRNTEAFF
TRBV20-1	few	TRBJ1-1	TRBD1	TGCAGTGCTTCCGGGACAGGGACACGGAACACTGAAGCTTTCTTT	CSASGTGTRNTEAFF
TRBV5-1	few	TRBJ2-3	.	TGCGCCAGCAGCTTGGCCGCGGTGACGGGGACAGATACGCAGTATTTT	CASSLAAVTGTDTQYF
TRBV6-5	few	TRBJ1-5	.	TGTGCCAGCAGTTACTCAGCAGGGGCAAGCCAGCCCCAGCATTTT	CASSYSAGASQPQHF
TRBV3-1	few	TRBJ2-5	.	TGTGCCAGCAGCCAAGGGCGGGCCGAGACCCAGTACTTC	CASSQGRAETQYF
TRBV9	few	TRBJ2-5	TRBD2	TGTGCCAGCAGCGTAGGGCGGGGGGATCTGTTAGAGACCCAGTACTTC	CASSVGRGDLLETQYF